The next 7 T cell receptor beta chains were all read from a single sample in a study of cytomegalovirus exposure and HLA in healthy donors. Vbeta (60) and Jbeta (13) primers were used in the PCR. The table came from immunoSEQ multiplex PCR; TCRdb's copy has only in-frame clones and leaves some out. This sample's clone table lists 150,000 to 200,000 clones. Sequencing was performed on PBMCs. All receptors come from a young woman in good health and CMV-seropositive.

CDR3 bases: TGTGCCAGCAGTGACGGGGGGAATAATCAGCCCCAGCATTTT. This codes for CASSDGGNNQPQHF. J is TRBJ1-5 and V is TRBV6-1; D is perhaps TRBD1 (5 bases). The CDR3 has 14 amino acids. Germline V gives CDR1 MNHNS, CDR2 SASEGT. V dropped 3 bases and J dropped 4 bases, with 10 bases sitting between them.

The chain employs TRBV18 and TRBJ1-2; D is possibly TRBD1 (6 bases). This CDR3 comprises 16 residues. Germline V CDR1 and CDR2: KGHSH, LQKENI. The ends were cut back, 2 bases at V and 4 bases at J, with 17 bases in the middle. CDR3 loop: CASSPIRDTPLYGYTF. CDR3 coding DNA: TGTGCCAGCTCACCAATAAGGGACACCCCACTCTATGGCTACACCTTC.

This rearrangement joins TRBV27 to TRBJ1-2; D is uncertain. The germline gives CDR1 MNHEY, CDR2 SMNVEV (reference sequence). Trimming removed 5 bases at V and 1 base at J, with 14 bases between. CDR3 size: 15 residues. The CDR3 here is CASSQTSTINYGYTF. The CDR3 DNA follows: TGTGCCAGCAGTCAAACTAGTACCATTAACTATGGCTACACCTTC.

The chain employs TRBV7-3 and TRBJ2-2, with 7 bases fitting TRBD1. The germline gives CDR1 SGHTA, CDR2 FQGTGA. The CDR3 is 13 residues long. J gave up 5 bases and V 8 bases, and 5 bases lay outside the gene matches. The CDR3 reads CASAIRGTGELFF. The CDR3 DNA reads as TGTGCCAGCGCGATCAGGGGGACCGGGGAGCTGTTTTTT.

V is TRBV7-2 and J is TRBJ1-2; a possible D gene is TRBD1 (6 bases). This CDR3 is built from 12 residues. V was pared by 6 bases and J by 5 bases, with 10 bases between. Germline CDR1 is SGHTA and CDR2 is FQGNSA. The CDR3 loop is CASSPTGYGYTF. The CDR3 DNA is TGTGCCAGCAGTCCAACAGGGTATGGCTACACCTTC.

J is TRBJ2-5 and V is TRBV11-2, with TRBD1 matching 8 bases. The V segment lost 5 bases and the J segment 1 base; nucleotides outside the gene matches: 6. The germline V gene encodes CDR1 SGHAT and CDR2 FQNNGV. CDR3 length equals 15 residues. This CDR3 reads CASSPRQGSQETQYF. The CDR3 DNA follows: TGTGCCAGCAGCCCGAGACAGGGGTCCCAAGAGACCCAGTACTTC.

This chain uses TRBV18 with TRBJ1-2; D is undetermined. This CDR3 spans 13 amino acids. Germline values: CDR1 KGHSH, CDR2 LQKENI. V was pared by 3 bases and J by 0 bases, with 5 bases between. CDR3 sequence reads: CASSPSANYGYTF. CDR3 bases: TGTGCCAGCTCACCTTCAGCTAACTATGGCTACACCTTC.